This is a list of T cell receptor beta chains from one sample in a study of cytomegalovirus exposure and HLA in healthy donors. The protocol was immunoSEQ multiplex PCR, while the TCRdb copy is restricted to in-frame clones and leaves out a portion. This table has roughly 200,000 clones, about three quarters appearing once. The sequencing input was PBMCs. These receptors were taken from a woman aged 25 to 39 in good health and CMV-seropositive. Both conserved end residues are part of each CDR3. A D gene is named only where the DNA matches it firmly. A row's size may be missing; if present it is once, few, many or a size class.

J | D | V | size | CDR3 | DNA
TRBJ1-3 | NA | TRBV7-2 | few | CASSLHQTSTGNTIYF | TGTGCCAGCAGCTTACACCAGACATCGACGGGAAACACCATATATTTT
TRBJ1-5 | NA | TRBV6-5 | NA | CASKSTGNQPQHF | TGTGCCAGCAAATCGACAGGCAATCAGCCCCAGCATTTT
TRBJ1-6 | NA | TRBV4-1 | NA | CASSQERGLSPLHF | TGCGCCAGCAGCCAAGAAAGAGGGCTTTCACCCCTCCACTTT
TRBJ1-3 | NA | TRBV6-1 | NA | CASKQGDRFGNTIYF | TGTGCCAGCAAACAAGGTGACAGATTCGGAAACACCATATATTTT
TRBJ2-7 | NA | TRBV7-2 | NA | CASSSGTQPPHIYEQYF | TGTGCCAGCAGCTCCGGGACACAGCCCCCCCATATATACGAGCAGTACTTC
TRBJ2-7 | NA | TRBV5-6 | NA | CASSLLQGYEQYF | TGTGCCAGCAGCTTATTACAGGGCTACGAGCAGTACTTC
TRBJ2-7 | TRBD1 | TRBV2 | NA | CASSLEAGGSYEQYF | TGTGCCAGCAGTCTCGAGGCAGGGGGCTCCTACGAGCAGTACTTC
TRBJ1-3 | NA | TRBV7-8 | few | CASSLARGSSGNTIYF | TGTGCCAGCAGCTTAGCGCGCGGCAGCTCTGGAAACACCATATATTTT
TRBJ2-7 | NA | TRBV7-2 | few | CASEGVSYEQYF | TGTGCCAGTGAGGGGGTCTCGTACGAGCAGTACTTC
TRBJ2-1 | TRBD2 | TRBV7-9 | NA | CASSFAGAPGDEQFF | TGTGCCAGCAGCTTCGCGGGAGCGCCGGGGGATGAGCAGTTCTTC
TRBJ2-7 | TRBD1 | TRBV7-2 | NA | CASSLQQGIPYEQYF | TGTGCCAGCAGCCTACAACAGGGGATCCCCTACGAGCAGTACTTC
TRBJ2-7 | NA | TRBV7-8 | NA | CASSISLGTPSSYEQHF | TGTGCCAGCAGCATTAGCTTAGGGACACCAAGCTCCTACGAGCAGCACTTC